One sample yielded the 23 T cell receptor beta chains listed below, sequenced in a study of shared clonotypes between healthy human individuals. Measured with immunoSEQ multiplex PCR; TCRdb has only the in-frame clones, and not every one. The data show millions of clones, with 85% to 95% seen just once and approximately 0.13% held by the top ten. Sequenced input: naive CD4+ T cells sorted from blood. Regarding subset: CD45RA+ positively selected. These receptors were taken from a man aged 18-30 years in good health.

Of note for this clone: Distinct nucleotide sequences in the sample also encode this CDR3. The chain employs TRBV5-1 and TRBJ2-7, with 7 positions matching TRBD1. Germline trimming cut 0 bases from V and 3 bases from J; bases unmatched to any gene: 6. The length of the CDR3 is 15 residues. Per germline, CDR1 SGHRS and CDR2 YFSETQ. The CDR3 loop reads CASSLEGAGSYEQYF. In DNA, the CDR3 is TGCGCCAGCAGCTTGGAGGGGGCGGGTAGCTACGAGCAGTACTTC.

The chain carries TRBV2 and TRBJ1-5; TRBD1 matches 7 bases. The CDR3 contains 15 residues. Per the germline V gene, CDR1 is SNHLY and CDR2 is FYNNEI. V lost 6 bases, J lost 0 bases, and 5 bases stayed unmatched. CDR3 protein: CASSPGTASNQPQHF. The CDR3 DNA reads TGTGCCAGCAGCCCCGGGACAGCTAGCAATCAGCCCCAGCATTTT.

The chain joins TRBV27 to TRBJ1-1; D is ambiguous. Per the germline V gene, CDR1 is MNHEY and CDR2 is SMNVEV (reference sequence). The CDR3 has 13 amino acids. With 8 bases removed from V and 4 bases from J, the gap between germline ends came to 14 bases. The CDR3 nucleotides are TGTGCCAGCCCGATCTGGCGGGGCACTGAAGCTTTCTTT. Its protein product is CASPIWRGTEAFF.

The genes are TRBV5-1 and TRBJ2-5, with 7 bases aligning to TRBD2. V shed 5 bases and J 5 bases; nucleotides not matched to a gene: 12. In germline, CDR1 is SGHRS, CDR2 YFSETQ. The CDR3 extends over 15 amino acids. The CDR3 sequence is CASRPMGGSGETQYF. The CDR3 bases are TGCGCCAGCAGACCAATGGGCGGGAGCGGGGAGACCCAGTACTTC.

CDR3: CASSQQGNEQFF. The DNA of the CDR3 is TGTGCCAGCAGCCAACAGGGGAATGAGCAGTTCTTC. The chain couples TRBV4-2 to TRBJ2-1; D is perhaps TRBD1 (6 bases). The CDR3 length is 12 residues. Germline CDR1 and CDR2: LGHNA and YNFKEQ. The V gene lost 2 bases and the J gene lost 7 bases, with 6 bases spanning the gap.

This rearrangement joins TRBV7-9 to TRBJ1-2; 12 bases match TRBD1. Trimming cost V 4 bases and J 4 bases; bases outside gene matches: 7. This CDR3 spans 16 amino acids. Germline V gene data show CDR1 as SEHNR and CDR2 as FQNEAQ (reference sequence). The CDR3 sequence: CASSSAGTGGVYGYTF. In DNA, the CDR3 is TGTGCCAGCAGCTCCGCCGGGACAGGGGGCGTCTATGGCTACACCTTC.

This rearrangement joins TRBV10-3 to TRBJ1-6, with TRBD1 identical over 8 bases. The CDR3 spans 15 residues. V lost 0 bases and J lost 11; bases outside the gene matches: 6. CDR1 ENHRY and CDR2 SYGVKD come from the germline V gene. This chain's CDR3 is CAISESGTGNPPLHF. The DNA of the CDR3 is TGTGCCATCAGTGAGTCTGGGACAGGTAACCCACCCCTCCACTTT.

Written as DNA, the CDR3 is TGTGCCAGTAGCTCCCCGGGTAGCGGCTTCACAGATACGCAGTATTTT. Translation gives CASSSPGSGFTDTQYF. The chain joins TRBV19 to TRBJ2-3; D may be TRBD2 (6 bases). The germline CDR1 and CDR2 sequences are LNHDA and SQIVND (reference sequence). The V and J ends lost 6 bases and 2 bases respectively, with 18 bases between them. CDR3 length: 16 amino acids.

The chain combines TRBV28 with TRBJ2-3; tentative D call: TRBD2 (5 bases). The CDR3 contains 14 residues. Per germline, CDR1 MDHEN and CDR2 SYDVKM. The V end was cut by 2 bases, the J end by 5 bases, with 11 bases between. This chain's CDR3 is CASSLPGSVDTQYF. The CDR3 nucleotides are TGTGCCAGCAGTTTACCCGGTAGCGTAGATACGCAGTATTTT.

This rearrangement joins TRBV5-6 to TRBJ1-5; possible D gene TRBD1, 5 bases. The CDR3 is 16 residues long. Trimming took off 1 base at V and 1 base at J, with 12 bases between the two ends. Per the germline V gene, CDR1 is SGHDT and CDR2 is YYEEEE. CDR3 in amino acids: CASSLLKGNSNQPQHF. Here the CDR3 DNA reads TGTGCCAGCAGCTTGCTCAAGGGGAACAGCAATCAGCCCCAGCATTTT.

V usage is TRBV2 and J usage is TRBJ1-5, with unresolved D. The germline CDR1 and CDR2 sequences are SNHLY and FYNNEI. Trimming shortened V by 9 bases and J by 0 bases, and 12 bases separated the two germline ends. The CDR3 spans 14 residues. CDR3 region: CASHSVLSNQPQHF. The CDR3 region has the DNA TGTGCCAGTCACAGTGTCCTTAGCAATCAGCCCCAGCATTTT.

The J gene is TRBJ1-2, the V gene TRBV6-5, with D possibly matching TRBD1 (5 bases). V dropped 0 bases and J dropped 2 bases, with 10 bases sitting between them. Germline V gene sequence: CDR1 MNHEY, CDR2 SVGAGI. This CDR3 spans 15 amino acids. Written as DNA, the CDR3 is TGTGCCAGCAGTTACTCAGGGACTATAAACTATGGCTACACCTTC. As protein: CASSYSGTINYGYTF.

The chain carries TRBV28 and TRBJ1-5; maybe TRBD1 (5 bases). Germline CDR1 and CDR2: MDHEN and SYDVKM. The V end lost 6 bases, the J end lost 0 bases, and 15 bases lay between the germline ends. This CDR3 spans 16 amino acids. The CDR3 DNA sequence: TGTGCCAGCAGAGGACGTGGGGGATATAGCAATCAGCCCCAGCATTTT. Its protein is CASRGRGGYSNQPQHF.

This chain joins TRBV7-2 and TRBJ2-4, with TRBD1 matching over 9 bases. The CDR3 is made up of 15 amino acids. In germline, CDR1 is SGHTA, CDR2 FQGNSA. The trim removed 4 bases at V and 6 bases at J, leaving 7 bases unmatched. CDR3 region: CASSSGQGALNIQYF. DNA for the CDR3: TGTGCCAGCAGCTCGGGACAGGGAGCTTTAAACATTCAGTACTTC.

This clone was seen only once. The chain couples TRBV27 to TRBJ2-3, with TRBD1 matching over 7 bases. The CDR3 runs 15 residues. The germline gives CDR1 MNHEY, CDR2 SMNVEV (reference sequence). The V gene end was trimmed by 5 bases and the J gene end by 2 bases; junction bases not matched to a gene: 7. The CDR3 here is CASSRQGAYTDTQYF. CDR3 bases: TGTGCCAGCAGTCGACAGGGAGCCTACACAGATACGCAGTATTTT.

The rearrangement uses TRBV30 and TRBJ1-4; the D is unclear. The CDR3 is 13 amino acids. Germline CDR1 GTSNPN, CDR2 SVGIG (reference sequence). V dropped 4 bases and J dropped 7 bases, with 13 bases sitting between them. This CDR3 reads CAWTMGSSEKLFF. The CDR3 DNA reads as TGTGCCTGGACCATGGGAAGTAGTGAAAAACTGTTTTTT. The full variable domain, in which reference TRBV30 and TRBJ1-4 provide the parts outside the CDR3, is SQTIHQWPATLVQPVGSPLSLECTVEGTSNPNLYWYRQAAGRGLQLLFYSVGIGQISSEVPQNLSASRPQDRQFILSSKKLLLSDSGFYLCAWTMGSSEKLFFGSGTQLSVL.

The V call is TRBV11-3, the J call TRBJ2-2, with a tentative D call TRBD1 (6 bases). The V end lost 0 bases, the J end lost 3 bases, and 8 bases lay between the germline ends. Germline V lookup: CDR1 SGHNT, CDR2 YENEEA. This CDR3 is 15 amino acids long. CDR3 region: CASSLEQGHTGELFF. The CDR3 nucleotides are TGTGCCAGCAGCTTAGAACAGGGTCACACCGGGGAGCTGTTTTTT.

DNA for the CDR3: TGTGCCAGCAGTTCCAGCAGCTCCTACAATGAGCAGTTCTTC. As protein: CASSSSSSYNEQFF. The chain employs TRBV6-6 and TRBJ2-1; no clear D gene. This CDR3 region has 14 residues. Trimming cost V 4 bases and J 0 bases, with 7 bases left between them. CDR1 is MNHNY and CDR2 is SVGAGI in the germline V gene (reference sequence).

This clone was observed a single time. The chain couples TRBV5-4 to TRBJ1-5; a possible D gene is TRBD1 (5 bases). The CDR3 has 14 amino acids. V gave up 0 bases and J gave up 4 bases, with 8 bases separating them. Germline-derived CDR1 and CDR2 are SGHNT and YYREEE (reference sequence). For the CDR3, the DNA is TGTGCCAGCAGCTTGGTTCGGGGGAATCAGCCCCAGCATTTT. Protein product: CASSLVRGNQPQHF.

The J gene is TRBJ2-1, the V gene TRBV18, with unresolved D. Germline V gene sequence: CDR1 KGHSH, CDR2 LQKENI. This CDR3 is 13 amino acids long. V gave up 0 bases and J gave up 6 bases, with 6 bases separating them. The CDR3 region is CASSPPHSNEQFF. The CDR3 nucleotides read TGTGCCAGCTCACCACCGCATTCCAATGAGCAGTTCTTC.

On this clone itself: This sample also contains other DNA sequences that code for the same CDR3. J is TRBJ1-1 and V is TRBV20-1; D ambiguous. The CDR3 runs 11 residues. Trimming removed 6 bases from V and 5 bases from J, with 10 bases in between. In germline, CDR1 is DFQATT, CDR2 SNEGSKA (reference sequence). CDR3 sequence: CSARQHTEAFF. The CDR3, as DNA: TGCAGTGCCCGACAACATACTGAAGCTTTCTTT.

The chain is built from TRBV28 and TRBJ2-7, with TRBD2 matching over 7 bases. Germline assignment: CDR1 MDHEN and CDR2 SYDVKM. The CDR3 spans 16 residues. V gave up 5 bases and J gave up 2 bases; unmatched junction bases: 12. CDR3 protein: CASSDPWGGTPYEQYF. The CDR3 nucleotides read TGTGCCAGCAGTGACCCGTGGGGGGGAACCCCCTACGAGCAGTACTTC.

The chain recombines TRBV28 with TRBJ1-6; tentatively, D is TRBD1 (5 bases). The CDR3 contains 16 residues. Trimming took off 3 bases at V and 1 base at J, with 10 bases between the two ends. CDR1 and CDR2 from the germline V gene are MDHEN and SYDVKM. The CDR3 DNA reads TGTGCCAGCAGTTTCCAGGGAAGGTCCTATAATTCACCCCTCCACTTT. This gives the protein CASSFQGRSYNSPLHF.